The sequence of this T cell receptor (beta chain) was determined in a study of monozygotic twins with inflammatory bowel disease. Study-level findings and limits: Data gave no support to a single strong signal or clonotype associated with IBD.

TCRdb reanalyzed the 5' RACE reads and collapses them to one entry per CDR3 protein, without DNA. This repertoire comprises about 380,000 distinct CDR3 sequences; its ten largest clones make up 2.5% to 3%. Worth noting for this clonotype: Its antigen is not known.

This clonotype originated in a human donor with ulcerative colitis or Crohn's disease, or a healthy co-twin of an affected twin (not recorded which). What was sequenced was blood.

CDR3 loop: CASSLASVGQETQYF. The rearrangement uses TRBV5-1 and TRBJ2-5. The CDR3 has 15 residues. Per the germline V gene, CDR1 is SGHRS and CDR2 is YFSETQ.